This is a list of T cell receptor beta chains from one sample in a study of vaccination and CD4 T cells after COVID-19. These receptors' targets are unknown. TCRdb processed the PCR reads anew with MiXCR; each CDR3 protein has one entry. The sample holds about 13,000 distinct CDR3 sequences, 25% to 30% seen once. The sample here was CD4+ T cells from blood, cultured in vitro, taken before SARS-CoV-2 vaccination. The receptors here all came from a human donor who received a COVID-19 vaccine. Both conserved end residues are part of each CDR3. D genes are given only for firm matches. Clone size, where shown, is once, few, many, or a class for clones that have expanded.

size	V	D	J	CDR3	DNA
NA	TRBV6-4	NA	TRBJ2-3	CASSPILTSTDTQYF	TGTGCCAGCAGCCCCATACTGACTAGCACAGATACGCAGTATTTT
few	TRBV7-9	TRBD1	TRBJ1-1	CASSARTGEEAFF	TGTGCCAGCAGCGCACGAACAGGGGAGGAAGCTTTCTTT
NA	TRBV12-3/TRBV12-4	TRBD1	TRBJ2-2	CASSLRQGGSGELFF	TGTGCCAGCAGTTTGCGACAGGGTGGGTCCGGGGAGCTGTTTTTT
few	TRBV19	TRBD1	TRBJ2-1	CASSRGLRYEQFF	TGTGCCAGTAGCAGGGGGCTGAGGTATGAGCAGTTCTTC
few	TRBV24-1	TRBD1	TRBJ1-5	CATSDTGGGNQPQHF	TGTGCCACCAGTGATACAGGGGGAGGCAATCAGCCCCAGCATTTT
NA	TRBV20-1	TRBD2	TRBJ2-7	CSVRTSGWGNEQYF	TGCAGTGTTAGGACTAGCGGGTGGGGCAACGAGCAGTACTTC
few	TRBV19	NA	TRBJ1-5	CASSEDLSRGQPQHF	TGTGCCAGTAGTGAAGACCTCTCGCGGGGGCAGCCCCAGCATTTT
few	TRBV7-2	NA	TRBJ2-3	CASSSYFGLSDTQYF	TGTGCCAGCAGCTCCTATTTCGGACTATCAGATACGCAGTATTTT
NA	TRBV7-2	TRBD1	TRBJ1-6	CASSRQGALGNSPLHF	TGTGCCAGCAGCCGACAGGGGGCGCTGGGAAATTCACCCCTCCACTTT
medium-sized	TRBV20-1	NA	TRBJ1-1	CSASRANTEAFF	TGCAGTGCCTCCAGGGCGAACACTGAAGCTTTCTTT
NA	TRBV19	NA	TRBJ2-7	CASSIGAGYDSYEQYF	TGTGCCAGTAGTATAGGAGCAGGGTATGACTCCTACGAGCAGTACTTC
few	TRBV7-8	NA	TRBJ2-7	CASSLGDISYEQYF	TGTGCCAGCAGCTTAGGCGACATATCCTACGAGCAGTACTTC
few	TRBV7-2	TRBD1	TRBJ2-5	CASSLSGTDQETQYF	TGTGCCAGCAGCTTATCCGGGACAGACCAAGAGACCCAGTACTTC
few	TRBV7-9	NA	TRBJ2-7	CASSRAGSEQYF	TGTGCCAGCAGCCGCGCCGGTTCCGAGCAGTACTTC
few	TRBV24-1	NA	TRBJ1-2	CATSEGGYGYTF	TGTGCCACCAGTGAGGGCGGCTATGGCTACACCTTC
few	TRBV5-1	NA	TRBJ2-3	CASSLALAVTDTQYF	TGCGCCAGCAGCTTGGCCCTGGCCGTGACAGATACGCAGTATTTT
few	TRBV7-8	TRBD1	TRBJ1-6	CASSLLGQGSPLHF	TGTGCCAGCAGCTTACTGGGACAGGGTTCACCCCTCCACTTT
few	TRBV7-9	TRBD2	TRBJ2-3	CASSLGSGLAADTQYF	TGTGCCAGCAGCTTAGGGTCGGGACTAGCGGCAGATACGCAGTATTTT
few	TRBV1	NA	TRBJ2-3	CTSSHGGKRGFPRTDTQYF	TGCACCAGCAGCCATGGGGGTAAGCGGGGGTTCCCTCGCACAGATACGCAGTATTTT
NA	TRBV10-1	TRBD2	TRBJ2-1	CASSDYRWGGYNEQFF	TGCGCCAGCAGTGATTATCGGTGGGGGGGGTACAATGAGCAGTTCTTC
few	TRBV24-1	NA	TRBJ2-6	CATSDPTGTSGANVLTF	TGTGCCACCAGTGATCCGACAGGAACCTCTGGGGCCAACGTCCTGACTTTC
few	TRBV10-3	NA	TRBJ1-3	CAISALGAGGNTIYF	TGTGCCATCAGCGCGTTGGGGGCAGGTGGAAACACCATATATTTT
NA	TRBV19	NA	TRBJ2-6	CASSIDRIRGRSSSGANVLTF	TGTGCCAGTAGTATAGATCGAATTAGGGGACGCTCGAGCTCTGGGGCCAACGTCCTGACTTTC
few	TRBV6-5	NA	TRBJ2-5	CASSYSSSLEAQYF	TGTGCCAGCAGTTACTCGAGCAGCTTGGAGGCCCAGTACTTC
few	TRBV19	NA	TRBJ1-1	CASSPLRGVNTEAFF	TGTGCCAGTAGCCCCTTGAGGGGGGTGAACACTGAAGCTTTCTTT
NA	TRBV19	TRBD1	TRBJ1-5	CASSIPGQGVVGPQHF	TGTGCCAGTAGTATACCGGGACAGGGGGTTGTGGGGCCCCAGCATTTT
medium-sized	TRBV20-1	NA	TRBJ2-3	CSASPLGYTDTQYF	TGCAGTGCTAGTCCTCTGGGGTACACAGATACGCAGTATTTT
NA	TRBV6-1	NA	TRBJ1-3	CASSDRGNTIYF	TGTGCCAGCAGTGACAGGGGAAACACCATATATTTT
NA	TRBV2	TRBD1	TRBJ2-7	CASRPLTQTGTGEQYF	TGTGCCAGCAGGCCCCTTACCCAGACAGGGACGGGAGAGCAGTACTTC
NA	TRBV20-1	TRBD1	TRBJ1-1	CSARDSLMNTEAFF	TGCAGTGCGAGGGACAGTCTCATGAACACTGAAGCTTTCTTT
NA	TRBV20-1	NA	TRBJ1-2	CSARDRGGYTF	TGCAGTGCTAGAGATCGAGGGGGCTACACCTTC
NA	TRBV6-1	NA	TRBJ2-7	CASRVQSLSSYEQYF	TGTGCCAGCAGGGTACAGAGTTTAAGCTCCTACGAGCAGTACTTC
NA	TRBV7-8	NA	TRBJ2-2	CASSQLRERAGELFF	TGTGCCAGCAGCCAGCTTAGGGAAAGGGCCGGGGAGCTGTTTTTT
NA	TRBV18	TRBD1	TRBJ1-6	CASTPGQGNNSPLHF	TGTGCCAGCACCCCGGGACAGGGGAATAATTCACCCCTCCACTTT
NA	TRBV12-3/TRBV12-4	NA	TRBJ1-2	CASRQSGRNYGYTF	TGTGCCAGCAGGCAGTCGGGACGAAACTATGGCTACACCTTC
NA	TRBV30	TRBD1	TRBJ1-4	CAWSDRGNEKLFF	TGTGCCTGGAGTGACAGGGGGAATGAAAAACTGTTTTTT
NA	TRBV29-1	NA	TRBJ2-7	CSVEVSSYEQYF	TGCAGCGTTGAAGTCAGCTCCTACGAGCAGTACTTC
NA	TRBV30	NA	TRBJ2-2	CAGGPTGELFF	TGTGCCGGGGGGCCCACCGGGGAGCTGTTTTTT
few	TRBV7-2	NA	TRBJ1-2	CASSLERNYGYTF	TGTGCCAGCAGCTTAGAGAGAAACTATGGCTACACCTTC
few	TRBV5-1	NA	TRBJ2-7	CASSSPTGKYEQYF	TGCGCCAGCAGCTCGCCGACAGGAAAATACGAGCAGTACTTC
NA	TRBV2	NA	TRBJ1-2	CASSDKGPRYYGYTF	TGTGCCAGCAGTGACAAGGGCCCAAGATACTATGGCTACACCTTC
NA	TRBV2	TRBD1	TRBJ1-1	CASSNRGMNTEAFF	TGTGCCAGCAGTAACAGGGGTATGAACACTGAAGCTTTCTTT
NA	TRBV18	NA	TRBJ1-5	CASSPENSNQPQHF	TGTGCCAGCTCACCAGAGAATAGCAATCAGCCCCAGCATTTT
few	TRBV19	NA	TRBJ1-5	CASSRLRGQEGQPQHF	TGTGCCAGTAGTAGGCTTCGGGGGCAGGAGGGTCAGCCCCAGCATTTT
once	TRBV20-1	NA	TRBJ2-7	CSARRDREQYF	TGCAGTGCTAGAAGGGATAGGGAGCAGTACTTC
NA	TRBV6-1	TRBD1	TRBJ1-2	CASSRLRTGGHGYTF	TGTGCCAGCAGCCGTCTTCGGACAGGGGGCCATGGCTACACCTTC
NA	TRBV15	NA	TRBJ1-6	CATRVATFNSPLHF	TGTGCCACCCGAGTCGCGACCTTTAATTCACCCCTCCACTTT
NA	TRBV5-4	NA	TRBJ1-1	CASSAGVNTEAFF	TGTGCCAGCAGCGCCGGGGTTAACACTGAAGCTTTCTTT
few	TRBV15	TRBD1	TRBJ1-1	CATSRGVTGGAFF	TGTGCCACCAGCAGAGGGGTAACAGGGGGAGCTTTCTTT
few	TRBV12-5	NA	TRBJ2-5	CASGWGHNQETQYF	TGTGCTAGTGGTTGGGGACACAACCAAGAGACCCAGTACTTC
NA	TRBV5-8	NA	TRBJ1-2	CASSFKRERNYGYTF	TGTGCCAGCAGCTTCAAAAGGGAGAGAAACTATGGCTACACCTTC